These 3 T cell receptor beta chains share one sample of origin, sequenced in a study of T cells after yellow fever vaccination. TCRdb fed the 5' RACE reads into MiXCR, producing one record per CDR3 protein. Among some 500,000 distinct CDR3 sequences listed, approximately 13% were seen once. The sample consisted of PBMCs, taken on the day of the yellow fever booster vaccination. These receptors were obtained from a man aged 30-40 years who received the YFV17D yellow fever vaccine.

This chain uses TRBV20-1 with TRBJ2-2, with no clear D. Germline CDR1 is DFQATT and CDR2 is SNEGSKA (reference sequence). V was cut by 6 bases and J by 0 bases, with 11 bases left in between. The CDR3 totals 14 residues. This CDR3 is CSARGGPNTGELFF. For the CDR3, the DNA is TGCAGTGCCCGCGGCGGTCCGAACACCGGGGAGCTGTTTTTT.

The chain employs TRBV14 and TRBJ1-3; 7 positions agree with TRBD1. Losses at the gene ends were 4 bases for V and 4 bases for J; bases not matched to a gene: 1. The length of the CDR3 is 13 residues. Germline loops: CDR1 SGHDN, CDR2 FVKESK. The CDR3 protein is CASSPTGGNTIYF. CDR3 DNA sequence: TGTGCCAGCAGCCCGACAGGGGGAAACACCATATATTTT.

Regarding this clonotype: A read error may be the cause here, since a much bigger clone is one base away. The CDR3, as DNA: TGTGCCAGCAGCTCTACGGGTCGGAGGGGGCCTTCTGGGGCCAACGTCATGACTTTC. Amino acids: CASSSTGRRGPSGANVMTF. The J gene is TRBJ2-6, the V gene TRBV5-6, with D possibly being TRBD1 (7 bases). Germline values: CDR1 SGHDT, CDR2 YYEEEE. CDR3 size: 19 residues. The full variable domain, completed using reference TRBV5-6 and TRBJ2-6, is DAGVTQSPTHLIKTRGQQVTLRCSPKSGHDTVSWYQQALGQGPQFIFQYYEEEERQRGNFPDRFSGHQFPNYSSELNVNALLLGDSALYLCASSSTGRRGPSGANVMTFGAGSRLTVL.